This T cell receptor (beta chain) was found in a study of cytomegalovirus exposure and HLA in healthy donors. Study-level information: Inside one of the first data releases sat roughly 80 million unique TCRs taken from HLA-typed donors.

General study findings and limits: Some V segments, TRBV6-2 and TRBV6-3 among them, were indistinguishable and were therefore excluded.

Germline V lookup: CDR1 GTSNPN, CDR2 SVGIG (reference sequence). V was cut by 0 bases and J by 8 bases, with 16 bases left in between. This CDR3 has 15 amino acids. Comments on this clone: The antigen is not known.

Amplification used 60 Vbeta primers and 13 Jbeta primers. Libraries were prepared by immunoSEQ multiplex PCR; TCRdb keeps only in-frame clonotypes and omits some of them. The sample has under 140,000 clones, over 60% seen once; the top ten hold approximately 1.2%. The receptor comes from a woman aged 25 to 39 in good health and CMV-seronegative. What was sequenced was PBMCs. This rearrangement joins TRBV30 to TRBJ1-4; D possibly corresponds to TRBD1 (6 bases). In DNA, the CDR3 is TGTGCCTGGAGTGTCGGGGGGGCGCGGGAGGAAAAACTGTTTTTT. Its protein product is CAWSVGGAREEKLFF.